This T cell receptor beta chain was profiled in a study of CD8+ T cells in alopecia areata. Trimming left V 0 bases short and J 6 bases short, with 8 bases between. Germline-derived CDR1 and CDR2 are SGHAT and FQNNGV. The CDR3 loop spans 14 amino acids. Extracted RNA was reverse transcribed into cDNA, the sequencing template. The repertoire was sequenced with immunoSEQ multiplex PCR; TCRdb's copy has only in-frame clones and lacks some. This table has 80,000 to 100,000 clones, under 45% appearing once. This clone has just a few counts. V is TRBV11-2 and J is TRBJ2-2; D might be TRBD2 (5 bases). This receptor was obtained from a human donor with alopecia areata. The specimen was CD4+ T cells sorted from blood. CDR3 nucleotides: TGTGCCAGCAGCTTAGACCGGGATGCCGGGGAGCTGTTTTTT. Encoded protein: CASSLDRDAGELFF.